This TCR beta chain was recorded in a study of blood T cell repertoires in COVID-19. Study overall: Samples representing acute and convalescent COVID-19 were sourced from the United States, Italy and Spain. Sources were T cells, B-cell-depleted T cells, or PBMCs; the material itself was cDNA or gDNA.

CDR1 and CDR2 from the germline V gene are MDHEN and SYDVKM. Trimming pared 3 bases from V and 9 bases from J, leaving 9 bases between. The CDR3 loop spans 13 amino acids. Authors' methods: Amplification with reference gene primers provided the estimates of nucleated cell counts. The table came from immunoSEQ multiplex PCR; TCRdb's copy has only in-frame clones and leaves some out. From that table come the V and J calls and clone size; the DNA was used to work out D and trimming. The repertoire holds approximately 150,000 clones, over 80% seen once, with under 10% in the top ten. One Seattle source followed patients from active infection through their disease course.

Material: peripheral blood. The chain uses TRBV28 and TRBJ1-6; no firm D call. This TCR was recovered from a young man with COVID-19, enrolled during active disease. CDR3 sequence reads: CASSFRGSSPLHF. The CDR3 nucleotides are TGTGCCAGCAGTTTCAGAGGGAGTTCACCCCTCCACTTT.